The next 26 T cell receptor beta chains were all read from a single sample in a study of beta chain features in type 1 diabetes (dated by TCRdb to 2016 to 2019). Preparation of the library involved the immunoSEQ multiplex PCR assay. The entire amount of isolated RNA was reverse transcribed using the High Capacity cDNA Reverse Transcription Kit, so the sequenced TCRB transcripts were expressed ones. This is the immuneACCESS table as TCRdb keeps it, with only in-frame sequences that have V and J called. A part of the clones is gone; compared with another copy, unresolved V genes explain less than half, and the rest is unexplained. The table for this sample lists approximately 200,000 clones; around 10% of them were counted only once. Of the sample, approximately 0.03% falls within the top ten clones. The sequencing sample was made of naive CD4+ T cells from blood. Taken with the paper, the label for cell subset or site translates to: true naive CD4+ T cells. The receptors were sampled from a woman aged 18-35 years in good health.

This clone appeared a few times. The chain is built from TRBV5-1 and TRBJ2-5; 7 bases align to TRBD1. This CDR3 has 14 amino acids. Germline V gives CDR1 SGHRS, CDR2 YFSETQ. The V and J ends lost 4 bases and 2 bases, in that order; junction bases with no gene match: 5. CDR3 amino acids: CASSPGDRQETQYF. The DNA for the CDR3 is TGCGCCAGCAGCCCCGGGGACAGACAAGAGACCCAGTACTTC.

This chain uses TRBV18 with TRBJ1-2, with D tentatively TRBD1 (6 bases). The CDR3 runs 15 residues. Between the trimmed V and J ends, which lost 4 bases and 4 bases, there was a span of 16 bases. Germline CDR1 KGHSH, CDR2 LQKENI. The CDR3 loop is CASSLYRVEGYGYTF. The CDR3 bases are TGTGCCAGCTCACTATACAGGGTTGAGGGCTATGGCTACACCTTC. The full variable domain, rest sourced from reference TRBV18 and TRBJ1-2, is NAGVMQNPRHLVRRRGQEARLRCSPMKGHSHVYWYRQLPEEGLKFMVYLQKENIIDESGMPKERFSAEFPKEGPSILRIQQVVRGDSAAYFCASSLYRVEGYGYTFGSGTRLTVV.

In the case of this clone: Additional DNA sequences in this sample encode the identical CDR3. The chain links TRBV15 to TRBJ2-2; D ambiguous. The V and J ends lost 0 bases and 5 bases respectively, with 7 bases between them. CDR1 and CDR2 from the germline V gene are LNHNV and YYDKDF (reference sequence). The CDR3 totals 14 residues. The CDR3 DNA is TGTGCCACCAGCAGAGATCCCTTAACCGGGGAGCTGTTTTTT. Translation: CATSRDPLTGELFF. Looking up the rest from reference TRBV15 and TRBJ2-2 gives the full variable domain: DAMVIQNPRYQVTQFGKPVTLSCSQTLNHNVMYWYQQKSSQAPKLLFHYYDKDFNNEADTPDNFQSRRPNTSFCFLDIRSPGLGDTAMYLCATSRDPLTGELFFGEGSRLTVL.

The chain has TRBV5-1 and TRBJ2-2, with 8 bases fitting TRBD1. V lost 3 bases, J lost 4 bases, and 5 bases stayed unmatched. The CDR3 runs to 15 residues. Germline V gene lookup returns CDR1 SGHRS and CDR2 YFSETQ. This CDR3 reads CASSSRTGSTGELFF. Here the CDR3 DNA reads TGCGCCAGCAGCTCAAGGACAGGGAGCACCGGGGAGCTGTTTTTT.

V and J are TRBV15 and TRBJ1-2; D is unclear. V lost 1 base and J lost 8, with 11 bases in between. The germline CDR1 and CDR2 sequences are LNHNV and YYDKDF (reference sequence). The CDR3 has 13 amino acids. The CDR3 sequence is CATSRVPAEGYTF. In nucleotides, the CDR3 is TGTGCCACCAGCAGAGTTCCAGCGGAGGGCTACACCTTC.

This clone was seen more than once but under ten times. The gene calls are TRBV5-1 and TRBJ1-1; possible D gene TRBD1, 5 bases. From germline, CDR1 is SGHRS and CDR2 YFSETQ. Trimming took off 0 bases at V and 5 bases at J, with 5 bases between the two ends. The CDR3 runs 12 residues. CDR3: CASSLEGTEAFF. The CDR3 DNA follows: TGCGCCAGCAGCTTGGAGGGGACTGAAGCTTTCTTT.

This clone was observed a few times. V usage is TRBV19 and J usage is TRBJ1-2, with D uncertain. Trimming stripped 5 bases from V and 4 bases from J, with 14 bases between. CDR1 and CDR2 (germline): LNHDA, SQIVND (reference sequence). The CDR3 runs 14 residues. DNA of the CDR3: TGTGCCAGTAGTCTCCGAGCAGACTCCTATGGCTACACCTTC. Translating it yields CASSLRADSYGYTF.

The chain recombines TRBV6-1 with TRBJ2-1, with D tentatively TRBD1 (6 bases). The CDR3 has 15 residues. CDR1 is MNHNS, CDR2 SASEGT, per germline. The ends were cut back, 6 bases at V and 0 bases at J, with 12 bases in the middle. The DNA for the CDR3 is TGTGCCAGCAGAGAGACAGGCAACTCCTACAATGAGCAGTTCTTC. It specifies CASRETGNSYNEQFF.

This clone was recorded a few times. The rearrangement uses TRBV2 and TRBJ1-2; no firm D call. The germline V gene encodes CDR1 SNHLY and CDR2 FYNNEI. This CDR3 region has 13 residues. V was pared by 2 bases and J by 7 bases, with 11 bases between. The CDR3, as DNA: TGTGCCAGCAGTGAATCCGCGTTAGTTGGCTACACCTTC. Amino acids: CASSESALVGYTF.

The rearrangement joins TRBV5-1 to TRBJ2-3, with TRBD1 matching over 9 bases. This CDR3 has 15 amino acids. Germline V gene sequence: CDR1 SGHRS, CDR2 YFSETQ. The V and J ends lost 4 bases and 4 bases, in that order; junction bases with no gene match: 7. Here the CDR3 DNA reads TGCGCCAGCAGCCCCCGGGACAGGGACCCAGATACGCAGTATTTT. As protein: CASSPRDRDPDTQYF. Complete variable domain (other parts from reference TRBV5-1 and TRBJ2-3): KAGVTQTPRYLIKTRGQQVTLSCSPISGHRSVSWYQQTPGQGLQFLFEYFSETQRNKGNFPGRFSGRQFSNSRSEMNVSTLELGDSALYLCASSPRDRDPDTQYFGPGTRLTVL.

The rearrangement uses TRBV5-4 and TRBJ1-1; the D gene is possibly TRBD1 (5 bases). The germline V gene encodes CDR1 SGHNT and CDR2 YYREEE (reference sequence). The CDR3 consists of 14 residues. V was shortened by 0 bases and J by 3 bases, with 9 bases between the two germline ends. The CDR3 coding sequence is TGTGCCAGCAGCTTGGTTACAGGTGACACTGAAGCTTTCTTT. This gives the protein CASSLVTGDTEAFF.

V and J are TRBV6-4 and TRBJ2-5, with TRBD1 matching 8 bases. The CDR3 length is 14 residues. CDR1 is MRHNA and CDR2 is SNTAGT in the germline V gene. V was clipped by 5 bases and J by 9 bases; unmatched bases: 11. The CDR3 loop reads CASSPSQGVGPQYF. The CDR3 DNA reads TGTGCCAGCAGTCCCTCACAGGGGGTCGGCCCCCAGTACTTC.

The chain joins TRBV11-2 to TRBJ2-1, with D tentatively TRBD2 (6 bases). The CDR3 is 16 residues long. Germline CDR1 and CDR2: SGHAT and FQNNGV. V lost 2 bases to trimming and J lost 9 bases, with 20 bases between them. Written as DNA, the CDR3 is TGTGCCAGCAGCTTACTTTTGAGGAGGGATTACGTTGAGCAGTTCTTC. This translates into CASSLLLRRDYVEQFF.

This chain uses TRBV5-4 with TRBJ2-2, with 9 bases aligning to TRBD1. The CDR3 length is 16 residues. The germline gives CDR1 SGHNT, CDR2 YYREEE (reference sequence). Losses at the gene ends were 5 bases for V and 2 bases for J; bases not matched to a gene: 7. In DNA, the CDR3 is TGTGCCAGCAGTGACCCGGGACAGGGAAACACCGGGGAGCTGTTTTTT. This encodes CASSDPGQGNTGELFF.

The chain employs TRBV7-2 and TRBJ1-1, with unresolved D. Germline assignment: CDR1 SGHTA and CDR2 FQGNSA. This CDR3 has 16 residues. V lost 3 bases and J lost 4, with 18 bases in between. The CDR3 sequence is CASSFMARLLGTEAFF. The CDR3 DNA reads as TGTGCCAGCAGCTTCATGGCGAGACTCCTCGGCACTGAAGCTTTCTTT.

This clone was seen more than once but under ten times. The chain couples TRBV5-6 to TRBJ2-1; 15 bases are a match to TRBD2. J gave up 4 bases and V 3 bases, and 5 bases lay outside the gene matches. The CDR3 is 17 amino acids. Germline values: CDR1 SGHDT, CDR2 YYEEEE. CDR3: CASSWTSGRAPYNEQFF. For the CDR3, the DNA is TGTGCCAGCAGCTGGACTAGCGGGAGGGCCCCGTACAATGAGCAGTTCTTC.

V and J are TRBV2 and TRBJ2-3, with 7 nucleotides matching TRBD1. This CDR3 has 14 residues. The V and J ends lost 11 bases and 6 bases, in that order; junction bases with no gene match: 14. CDR1 SNHLY and CDR2 FYNNEI come from the germline V gene. DNA of the CDR3: TGTGCCGGGTCCCGGGACAGTAAATTCGATACGCAGTATTTT. This encodes CAGSRDSKFDTQYF.

This clone occurred a few times. CDR3 sequence (DNA): TGTGCCATCAGTGGTCTAGCGGGAGGGTCTCGGGATACGCAGTATTTT. Amino acids: CAISGLAGGSRDTQYF. This chain joins TRBV10-3 and TRBJ2-3, with 12 positions matching TRBD2. The CDR3 is 16 residues long. J gave up 6 bases and V 4 bases, and 8 bases lay outside the gene matches. Germline V gives CDR1 ENHRY, CDR2 SYGVKD.

This clone was detected a few times. The chain joins TRBV30 to TRBJ2-3; perhaps TRBD2 as D (7 bases). V lost 2 bases, J lost 4 bases, and 13 bases lay in between. The V gene's germline CDR1 is GTSNPN and CDR2 SVGIG (reference sequence). This CDR3 spans 14 amino acids. The CDR3 sequence: CAWSRGGESDTQYF. CDR3 DNA sequence: TGTGCCTGGAGTAGGGGGGGGGAATCAGATACGCAGTATTTT.

This chain uses TRBV7-9 with TRBJ2-3; 10 bases are shared with TRBD2. There are 17 residues in the CDR3. Losses at the gene ends were 4 bases for V and 4 bases for J; bases not matched to a gene: 11. In germline, CDR1 is SEHNR, CDR2 FQNEAQ (reference sequence). CDR3 residues: CASSSLLPGLAPDTQYF. CDR3 coding DNA: TGTGCCAGCAGCTCCCTACTTCCGGGACTAGCGCCAGATACGCAGTATTTT.

This clone was seen more than once but under ten times. The chain has TRBV5-4 and TRBJ1-3; 10 bases are a match to TRBD1. The junction had 4 bases not matched to a gene; V was cut back by 4 bases and J by 0 bases. The CDR3 contains 16 residues. CDR1 and CDR2 from the germline V gene are SGHNT and YYREEE (reference sequence). This chain's CDR3 is CASSPGQGRSGNTIYF. CDR3 nucleotide sequence: TGTGCCAGCAGCCCGGGACAGGGGCGCTCTGGAAACACCATATATTTT.

The chain carries TRBV12-5 and TRBJ1-1; D remains ambiguous. The germline V and J ends were trimmed by 3 bases and 4 bases, with 6 bases remaining between them. Germline values: CDR1 LGHNT, CDR2 FRNRAP. The CDR3 is 12 amino acids. CDR3 nucleotide sequence: TGTGCTAGTGGTTTCGAGGGCACTGAAGCTTTCTTT. It specifies CASGFEGTEAFF.

This chain uses TRBV15 with TRBJ2-7, with D unresolved. With 0 bases removed from V and 0 bases from J, the gap between germline ends came to 9 bases. CDR3 length: 15 amino acids. The germline CDR1 and CDR2 sequences are LNHNV and YYDKDF (reference sequence). The CDR3 region is CATSRDQVSSYEQYF. CDR3 coding DNA: TGTGCCACCAGCAGAGATCAGGTCAGCTCCTACGAGCAGTACTTC.

In its sample, this clone was seen a few times. This rearrangement joins TRBV2 to TRBJ1-2; D is unclear. The ends were cut back, 0 bases at V and 8 bases at J, with 13 bases in the middle. Germline V gene lookup returns CDR1 SNHLY and CDR2 FYNNEI. The CDR3 extends over 14 amino acids. The CDR3 protein is CASSEALRTMGYTF. The CDR3 nucleotides are TGTGCCAGCAGTGAAGCCCTCAGAACGATGGGCTACACCTTC. Variable domain in full (rest from reference TRBV2 and TRBJ1-2): EPEVTQTPSHQVTQMGQEVILRCVPISNHLYFYWYRQILGQKVEFLVSFYNNEISEKSEIFDDQFSVERPDGSNFTLKIRSTKLEDSAMYFCASSEALRTMGYTFGSGTRLTVV.

This clone was observed a few times. This rearrangement joins TRBV30 to TRBJ1-1; 7 bases line up with TRBD1. The CDR3 loop spans 12 amino acids. Trimming cost V 3 bases and J 6 bases; bases outside gene matches: 4. Germline loops: CDR1 GTSNPN, CDR2 SVGIG (reference sequence). CDR3 residues: CAWRGQGAEAFF. The CDR3 DNA follows: TGTGCCTGGAGGGGTCAGGGGGCTGAAGCTTTCTTT.

In this sample, this clone turned up a few times. V and J are TRBV5-6 and TRBJ2-3, with D possibly matching TRBD1 (5 bases). CDR3 length equals 13 residues. Trimming removed 2 bases at V and 1 base at J, with 5 bases between. Germline CDR1 reads SGHDT; CDR2 reads YYEEEE. CDR3 residues: CASSFRGTDTQYF. CDR3 in DNA: TGTGCCAGCAGCTTCAGGGGCACAGATACGCAGTATTTT.